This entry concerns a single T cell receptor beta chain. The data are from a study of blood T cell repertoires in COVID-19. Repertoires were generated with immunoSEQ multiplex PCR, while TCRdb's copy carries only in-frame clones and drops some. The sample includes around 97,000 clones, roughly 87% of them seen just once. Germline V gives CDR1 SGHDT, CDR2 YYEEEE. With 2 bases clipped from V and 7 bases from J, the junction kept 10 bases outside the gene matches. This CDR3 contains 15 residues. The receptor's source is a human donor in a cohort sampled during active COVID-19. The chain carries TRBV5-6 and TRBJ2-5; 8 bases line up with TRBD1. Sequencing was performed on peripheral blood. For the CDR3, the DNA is TGTGCCAGCAGCTTATCACTCCAGGGGGCTGGGACCCAGTACTTC. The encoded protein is CASSLSLQGAGTQYF.